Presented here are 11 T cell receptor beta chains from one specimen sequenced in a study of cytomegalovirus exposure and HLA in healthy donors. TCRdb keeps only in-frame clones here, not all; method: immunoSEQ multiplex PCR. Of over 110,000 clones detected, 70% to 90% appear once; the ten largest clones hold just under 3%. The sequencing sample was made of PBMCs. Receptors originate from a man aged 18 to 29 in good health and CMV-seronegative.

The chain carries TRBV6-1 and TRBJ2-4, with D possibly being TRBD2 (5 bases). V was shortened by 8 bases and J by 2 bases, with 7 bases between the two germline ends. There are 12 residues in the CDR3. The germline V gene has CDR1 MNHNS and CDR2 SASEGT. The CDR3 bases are TGTGCCAGCGGGAGTACCAAAAACATTCAGTACTTC. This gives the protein CASGSTKNIQYF.

The CDR3 here is CASSQERRGGHTGELFF. The DNA for the CDR3 is TGTGCCAGCAGCCAAGAGCGGCGGGGGGGCCACACCGGGGAGCTGTTTTTT. The genes are TRBV14 and TRBJ2-2; 9 nucleotides align to TRBD2. J lost 3 bases, V lost 0 bases, and 5 bases had no gene match. This CDR3 comprises 17 residues. Germline V gives CDR1 SGHDN, CDR2 FVKESK.

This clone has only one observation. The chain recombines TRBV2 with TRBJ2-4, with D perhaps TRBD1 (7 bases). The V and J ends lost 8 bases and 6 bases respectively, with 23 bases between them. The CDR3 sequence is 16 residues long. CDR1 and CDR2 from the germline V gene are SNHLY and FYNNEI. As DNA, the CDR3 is TGTGCCAGCGCCGGGACAGCGAGTCTTAGCGGAAACATTCAGTACTTC. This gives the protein CASAGTASLSGNIQYF.

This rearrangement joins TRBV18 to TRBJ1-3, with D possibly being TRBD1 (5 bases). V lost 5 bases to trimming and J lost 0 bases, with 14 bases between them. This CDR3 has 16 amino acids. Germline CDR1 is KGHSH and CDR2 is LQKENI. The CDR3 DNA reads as TGTGCCAGCTCAATCACCGACAGCATCTCTGGAAACACCATATATTTT. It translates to CASSITDSISGNTIYF.

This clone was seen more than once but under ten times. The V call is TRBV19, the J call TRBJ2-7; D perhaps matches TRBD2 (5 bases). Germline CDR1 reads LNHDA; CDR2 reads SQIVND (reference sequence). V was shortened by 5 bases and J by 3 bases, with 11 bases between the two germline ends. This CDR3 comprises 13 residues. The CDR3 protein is CASSPTRGYEQYF. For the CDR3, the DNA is TGTGCCAGTAGTCCTACACGGGGCTACGAGCAGTACTTC.

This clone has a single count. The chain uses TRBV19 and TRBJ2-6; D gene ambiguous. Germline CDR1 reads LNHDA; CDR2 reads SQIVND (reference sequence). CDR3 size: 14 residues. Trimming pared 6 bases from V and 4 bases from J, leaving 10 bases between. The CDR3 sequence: CASSLVSGANVLTF. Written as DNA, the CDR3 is TGTGCCAGTAGCCTTGTTTCGGGGGCCAACGTCCTGACTTTC. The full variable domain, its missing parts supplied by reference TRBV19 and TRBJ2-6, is DGGITQSPKYLFRKEGQNVTLSCEQNLNHDAMYWYRQDPGQGLRLIYYSQIVNDFQKGDIAEGYSVSREKKESFPLTVTSAQKNPTAFYLCASSLVSGANVLTFGAGSRLTVL.

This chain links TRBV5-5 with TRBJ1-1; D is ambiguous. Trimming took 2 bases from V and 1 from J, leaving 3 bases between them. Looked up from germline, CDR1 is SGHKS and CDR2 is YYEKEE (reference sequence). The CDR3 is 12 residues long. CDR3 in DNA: TGTGCCAGCAGCTTCGGGAACACTGAAGCTTTCTTT. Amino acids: CASSFGNTEAFF.

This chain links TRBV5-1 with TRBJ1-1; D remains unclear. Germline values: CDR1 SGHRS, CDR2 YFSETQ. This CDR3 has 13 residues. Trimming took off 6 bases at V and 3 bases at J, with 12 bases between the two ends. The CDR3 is CASTLREDTEAFF. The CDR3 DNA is TGCGCCAGCACCCTGAGGGAGGACACTGAAGCTTTCTTT.

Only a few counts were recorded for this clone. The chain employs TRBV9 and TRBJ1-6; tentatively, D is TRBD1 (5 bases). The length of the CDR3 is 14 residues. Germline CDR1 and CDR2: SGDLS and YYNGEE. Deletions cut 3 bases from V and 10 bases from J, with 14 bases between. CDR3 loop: CASSGTPGKSPLHF. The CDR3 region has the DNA TGTGCCAGCAGCGGGACCCCAGGGAAATCACCCCTCCACTTT.

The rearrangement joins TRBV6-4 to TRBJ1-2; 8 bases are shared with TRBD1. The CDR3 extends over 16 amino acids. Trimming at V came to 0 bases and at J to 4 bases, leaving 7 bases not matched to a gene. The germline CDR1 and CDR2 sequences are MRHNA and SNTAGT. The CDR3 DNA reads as TGTGCCAGCAGTGACTCGCAGGGGGCCCCGACCTATGGCTACACCTTC. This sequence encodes CASSDSQGAPTYGYTF.

The CDR3 bases are TGTGCCAGCAGTGCGAGACAGGGTCCGGGGAATTCACCCCTCCACTTT. Amino acids: CASSARQGPGNSPLHF. The J gene is TRBJ1-6, the V gene TRBV6-1; TRBD1 matches 7 bases. The CDR3 sequence is 16 residues long. Germline CDR1 and CDR2: MNHNS and SASEGT. After removal of 4 bases from V and 7 bases from J, the junction contained 10 bases not matched to a gene.